These 28 T cell receptor beta chains share one sample of origin, sequenced in a study of early T cells in non-severe SARS-CoV-2 infection (dated by TCRdb to the early 2020s). The method was 5' RACE. Sequenced on a NextSeq 500. TCRdb trimmed public reads at Q25 via fastp, called clones via MiXCR and kept in-frame beta chains. Each CDR3 protein appears once, grouped with its most common genes and DNA. In this sample the table shows 80,000 or so distinct CDR3 sequences, more than 12% of which occur a single time. 3% to 3.5% of the sample is in the top ten clones. Sequenced input: whole blood. Source of these receptors: an adult who was a healthcare worker with PCR-confirmed SARS-CoV-2 infection or an uninfected control (not recorded which).

The V gene is TRBV6-1, the J gene TRBJ2-5; 11 bases match TRBD1. The CDR3 has 16 amino acids. With V trimmed by 4 bases and J by 1 base, 5 bases remained unmatched. Germline CDR1 reads MNHNS; CDR2 reads SASEGT. The CDR3 nucleotides read TGTGCCAGCAGTGGAGGGACAGGGGGAACCCAAGAGACCCAGTACTTC. Residues: CASSGGTGGTQETQYF.

This clonotype has ten or more counts. At one boundary the junction diverges from the germline segment, which might be a read error. The CDR3 sequence: CATSRDSRRDTEVFF. The DNA of the CDR3 is TGTGCCACCAGCAGGGACTCGAGAAGGGACACTGAAGTTTTCTTT. This chain joins TRBV15 and TRBJ1-1; D is perhaps TRBD1 (6 bases). Germline lookup yields CDR1 LNHNV and CDR2 YYDKDF (reference sequence). The CDR3 is made up of 15 amino acids.

Ten or more counts support this clonotype. The rearrangement links TRBV20-1 to TRBJ2-1; 14 nucleotides align to TRBD2. The germline V gene has CDR1 DFQATT and CDR2 SNEGSKA (reference sequence). The CDR3 spans 17 residues. The ends lost 4 bases at V and 3 bases at J; junction bases unmatched: 8. The CDR3 sequence is CSATGLAGDLVYNEQFF. The CDR3, as DNA: TGCAGTGCTACGGGACTAGCGGGAGACCTTGTCTACAATGAGCAGTTCTTC.

This clonotype was seen a few times. This chain links TRBV29-1 with TRBJ2-3; no reliable D call. The germline V gene encodes CDR1 SQVTM and CDR2 ANQGSEA. Trimming took 4 bases from V and 0 from J, leaving 8 bases between them. The CDR3 is 13 amino acids. CDR3 in DNA: TGCAGCGTTGTGGTCAGAAGCACAGATACGCAGTATTTT. Its protein is CSVVVRSTDTQYF.

This clonotype was seen repeatedly, ten times or more. This rearrangement joins TRBV5-6 to TRBJ2-7; 12 bases map to TRBD1. V gave up 3 bases and J gave up 5 bases; unmatched junction bases: 9. The CDR3 length is 16 residues. Germline lookup yields CDR1 SGHDT and CDR2 YYEEEE. For the CDR3, the DNA is TGTGCCAGCAGCTGGGGGCCGGGACAGGGGGCCCACGAGCAGTACTTC. It specifies CASSWGPGQGAHEQYF.

At least ten counts were recorded for this clonotype. The V call is TRBV9, the J call TRBJ2-4; the match to TRBD2 covers 8 bases. The CDR3 consists of 18 residues. The germline gives CDR1 SGDLS, CDR2 YYNGEE. V gave up 0 bases and J gave up 0 bases; unmatched junction bases: 8. DNA for the CDR3: TGTGCCAGCAGCGTAGGGAGCGGGAGCTCATTAGCCAAAAACATTCAGTACTTC. Protein product: CASSVGSGSSLAKNIQYF.

In its sample, this clonotype was seen many times. The V and J genes are TRBV7-2 and TRBJ2-5, with D unresolved. The V gene lost 6 bases and the J gene lost 5 bases, with 7 bases spanning the gap. In germline, CDR1 is SGHTA, CDR2 FQGNSA. The CDR3 spans 11 residues. CDR3 protein: CASRKFETQYF. The CDR3 coding sequence is TGTGCCAGCAGGAAATTCGAGACCCAGTACTTC.

The table lists this clonotype with a few counts. This chain links TRBV5-4 with TRBJ1-1, with D unclear. From germline, CDR1 is SGHNT and CDR2 YYREEE (reference sequence). V lost 4 bases and J 1 base, leaving 5 bases between the germline ends. This CDR3 region has 12 residues. The CDR3 sequence is CASSPRNTEAFF. CDR3 in DNA: TGTGCCAGCAGCCCCAGGAACACTGAAGCTTTCTTT.

The J gene is TRBJ2-7, the V gene TRBV29-1, with D perhaps TRBD1 (6 bases). Germline lookup yields CDR1 SQVTM and CDR2 ANQGSEA. The length of the CDR3 is 11 residues. V dropped 7 bases and J dropped 5 bases, with 12 bases sitting between them. The CDR3 reads CSGSQGNEQYF. CDR3 DNA: TGCAGCGGTTCTCAGGGGAACGAGCAGTACTTC.

This clonotype was counted a few times. The genes are TRBV6-5 and TRBJ2-1, with D maybe TRBD2 (5 bases). The germline V and J ends were trimmed by 2 bases and 4 bases, with 9 bases remaining between them. CDR3 size: 14 residues. From germline, CDR1 is MNHEY and CDR2 SVGAGI. CDR3 residues: CASSYDGDYNEQFF. The CDR3 region has the DNA TGTGCCAGCAGTTACGACGGGGATTACAATGAGCAGTTCTTC.

This clonotype was seen ten or more times. This sequence joins TRBV24-1 and TRBJ1-5, with 8 nucleotides matching TRBD1. This CDR3 is built from 17 residues. V was pared by 8 bases and J by 3 bases, with 14 bases of the junction left unmatched. Germline V CDR1 and CDR2: KGHDR, SFDVKD. CDR3 sequence (DNA): TGTGCCACCAAGGACAGGGAAAAACGGTCGGACAATCAGCCCCAGCATTTT. Translating it yields CATKDREKRSDNQPQHF.

This clonotype has a count of ten or more. V usage is TRBV12-3 or TRBV12-4 and J usage is TRBJ1-1; D might be TRBD1 (6 bases). V gave up 6 bases and J gave up 5 bases, with 13 bases separating them. The length of the CDR3 is 13 residues. Here the CDR3 reads CASSLGGGTEAFF. In DNA, the CDR3 is TGTGCCAGCAGCCTAGGGGGGGGGACTGAAGCTTTCTTT.

The V gene is TRBV7-3, the J gene TRBJ2-2, with no clear D. This CDR3 region has 14 residues. Germline V lookup: CDR1 SGHTA, CDR2 FQGTGA. The V end was cut by 5 bases, the J end by 3 bases, with 10 bases between. CDR3 in DNA: TGTGCCAGCAGCCCCCGTCGAGACACCGGGGAGCTGTTTTTT. It encodes CASSPRRDTGELFF.

This clonotype was found a few times. The CDR3 bases are TGTGCCAGCAGCCCGCCCTGGGGACAGGACAACAATGAGCAGTTCTTC. Its protein is CASSPPWGQDNNEQFF. V is TRBV7-9 and J is TRBJ2-1; 8 bases agree with TRBD1. The germline V gene has CDR1 SEHNR and CDR2 FQNEAQ (reference sequence). This CDR3 has 16 residues. The trim removed 5 bases at V and 5 bases at J, leaving 11 bases unmatched. The full variable domain, in which reference TRBV7-9 and TRBJ2-1 provide the parts outside the CDR3, is DTGVSQNPRHKITKRGQNVTFRCDPISEHNRLYWYRQTLGQGPEFLTYFQNEAQLEKSRLLSDRFSAERPKGSFSTLEIQRTEQGDSAMYLCASSPPWGQDNNEQFFGPGTRLTVL.

V is TRBV4-1 and J is TRBJ2-7, with TRBD1 matching over 8 bases. The trim removed 4 bases at V and 4 bases at J, leaving 9 bases unmatched. This CDR3 is 15 amino acids long. Germline V gives CDR1 MGHRA, CDR2 YSYEKL. Written as DNA, the CDR3 is TGCGCCAGCAGCCCCCTAGGGACAGGCGATTACGAGCAGTACTTC. Translating it yields CASSPLGTGDYEQYF.

This clonotype was found a few times. The chain links TRBV18 to TRBJ2-7, with no clear D. CDR1 and CDR2 (germline): KGHSH, LQKENI. The V end lost 6 bases, the J end lost 0 bases, and 15 bases lay between the germline ends. This CDR3 has 15 residues. The CDR3 protein is CASSLGQPSSYEQYF. The CDR3 region has the DNA TGTGCCAGCTCCCTTGGGCAGCCGAGCTCCTACGAGCAGTACTTC.

This clonotype was counted a few times. This chain links TRBV5-1 with TRBJ1-2; TRBD1 is a possible D gene (6 bases). This CDR3 contains 14 residues. Between the trimmed V and J ends, which lost 0 bases and 8 bases, there was a span of 14 bases. Germline V gene sequence: CDR1 SGHRS, CDR2 YFSETQ. The CDR3 loop reads CASSLGPGAEGYTF. As DNA, the CDR3 is TGCGCCAGCAGCTTGGGTCCGGGGGCGGAAGGCTACACCTTC.

This clonotype was observed at least ten times. The chain is built from TRBV20-1 and TRBJ2-7; TRBD2 matches 12 bases. The germline V gene has CDR1 DFQATT and CDR2 SNEGSKA (reference sequence). The ends lost 2 bases at V and 5 bases at J; junction bases unmatched: 7. This CDR3 has 15 amino acids. CDR3 DNA sequence: TGCAGTGCTAGACGGCCGGGACTAGCGGGCCACGAGCAGTACTTC. This encodes CSARRPGLAGHEQYF.

This clonotype was seen many times. The chain links TRBV7-8 to TRBJ1-5; D ambiguous. Trimming took off 4 bases at V and 6 bases at J, with 10 bases between the two ends. This CDR3 spans 13 amino acids. The V gene's germline CDR1 is SGHVS and CDR2 FQNEAQ. Here the CDR3 reads CASSSDGFQPQHF. For the CDR3, the DNA is TGTGCCAGCAGCTCAGACGGCTTTCAGCCCCAGCATTTT.

This clonotype was detected many times. The V and J genes are TRBV4-1 and TRBJ2-7, with TRBD1 matching over 8 bases. There are 14 residues in the CDR3. CDR1 and CDR2 from the germline V gene are MGHRA and YSYEKL. V shed 4 bases, J shed 0 bases, and the junction held 2 bases outside the gene matches. CDR3: CASSLTGGSYEQYF. The DNA of the CDR3 is TGCGCCAGCAGCCTCACAGGGGGCTCCTACGAGCAGTACTTC.

The chain combines TRBV10-2 with TRBJ2-5, with 10 bases that match TRBD2. The junction had 6 bases not matched to a gene; V was cut back by 0 bases and J by 2 bases. The CDR3 consists of 17 residues. Per germline, CDR1 WSHSY and CDR2 SAAADI. In DNA form, the CDR3 reads TGCGCCAGCAGTGAGTCGGCTAGCGGGGGAACGCAAGAGACCCAGTACTTC. It is translated as CASSESASGGTQETQYF.

This clonotype was detected many times. V is TRBV7-9 and J is TRBJ2-3; D might be TRBD2 (5 bases). Trimming took off 2 bases at V and 0 bases at J, with 9 bases between the two ends. The V gene's germline CDR1 is SEHNR and CDR2 FQNEAQ (reference sequence). CDR3 length: 15 residues. The CDR3 protein is CASSLREGSTDTQYF. The CDR3 DNA reads as TGTGCCAGCAGCTTACGGGAAGGGAGCACAGATACGCAGTATTTT.

This clonotype was detected ten times or more. The V gene is TRBV2, the J gene TRBJ2-7; possible D gene TRBD2, 5 bases. The germline CDR1 and CDR2 sequences are SNHLY and FYNNEI. The ends were cut back, 3 bases at V and 2 bases at J, with 8 bases in the middle. The CDR3 is 13 residues long. In DNA, the CDR3 is TGTGCCAGCAGTGACGGGGTTACCTACGAGCAGTACTTC. Protein: CASSDGVTYEQYF.

V and J are TRBV12-3 or TRBV12-4 and TRBJ2-3, with a possible D match to TRBD2 (5 bases). The length of the CDR3 is 14 residues. The V end was cut by 3 bases, the J end by 5 bases, with 12 bases between. CDR3 coding DNA: TGTGCCAGCAGTTTCGGGGTGGGGTTAGATACGCAGTATTTT. Its translation: CASSFGVGLDTQYF.

Regarding this clonotype: This may be a read error, as it is one base from a much larger clone. The chain combines TRBV25-1 with TRBJ2-2; 11 bases fit TRBD2. The CDR3 has 19 residues. In germline, CDR1 is MGHDK, CDR2 SYGVNS. CDR3: CASSEYIRTSGQSTRELFF. The CDR3 DNA sequence: TGTGCCAGCAGTGAATATATCAGGACTAGCGGGCAGTCCACCAGGGAGCTGTTTTTT. Together with reference TRBV25-1 and TRBJ2-2, the CDR3 gives the full variable domain: EADIYQTPRYLVIGTGKKITLECSQTMGHDKMYWYQQDPGMELHLIHYSYGVNSTEKGDLSSESTVSRIRTEHFPLTLESARPSHTSQYLCASSEYIRTSGQSTRELFFGEGSRLTVL.

This clonotype showed up just a few times. This rearrangement joins TRBV30 to TRBJ2-2; D not resolved. The germline V gene has CDR1 GTSNPN and CDR2 SVGIG (reference sequence). The V gene lost 1 base and the J gene lost 1 base, with 4 bases spanning the gap. This CDR3 has 13 residues. CDR3 coding DNA: TGTGCCTGGAGTGGTCTGAACACCGGGGAGCTGTTTTTT. As protein: CAWSGLNTGELFF.

The chain links TRBV12-3 or TRBV12-4 to TRBJ2-5; D tentatively fits TRBD1 or TRBD2 (5 bases each). Trimming took off 2 bases at V and 7 bases at J, with 17 bases between the two ends. The CDR3 sequence is 15 residues long. CDR3 loop: CASSLYRDPRRTQYF. As DNA, the CDR3 is TGTGCCAGCAGTTTATACCGGGACCCGCGGAGGACCCAGTACTTC.

Turning to this clonotype: Just one base apart from a much larger clone, this may be a read error. This chain joins TRBV20-1 and TRBJ2-1; tentatively, D is TRBD2 (5 bases). This CDR3 has 15 residues. Germline-derived CDR1 and CDR2 are DFQATT and SNEGSKA (reference sequence). As DNA, the CDR3 is TGCAGTGCTCGCCGGGCCTTGAGGGTGTCCAATGAGAAGTTCTTC. Translation: CSARRALRVSNEKFF.